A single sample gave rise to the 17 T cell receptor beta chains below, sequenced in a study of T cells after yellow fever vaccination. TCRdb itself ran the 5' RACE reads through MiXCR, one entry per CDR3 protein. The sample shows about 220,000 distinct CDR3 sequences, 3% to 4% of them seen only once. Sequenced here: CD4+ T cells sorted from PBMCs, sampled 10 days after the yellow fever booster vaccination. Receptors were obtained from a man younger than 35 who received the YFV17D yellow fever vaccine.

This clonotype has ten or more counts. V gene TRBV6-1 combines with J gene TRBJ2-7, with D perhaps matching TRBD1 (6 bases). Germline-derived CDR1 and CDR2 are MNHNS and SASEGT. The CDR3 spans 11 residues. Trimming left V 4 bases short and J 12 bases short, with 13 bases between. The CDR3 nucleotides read TGTGCCAGCAGTGTTACGGGACACCTGTACTTC. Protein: CASSVTGHLYF.

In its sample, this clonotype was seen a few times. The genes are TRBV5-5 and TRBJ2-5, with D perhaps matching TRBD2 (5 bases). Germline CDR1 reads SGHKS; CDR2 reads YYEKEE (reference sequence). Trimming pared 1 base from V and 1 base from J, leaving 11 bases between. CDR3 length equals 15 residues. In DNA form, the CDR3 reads TGTGCCAGCAGCTTGCTCGCGAGCGGCCAAGAGACCCAGTACTTC. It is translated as CASSLLASGQETQYF.

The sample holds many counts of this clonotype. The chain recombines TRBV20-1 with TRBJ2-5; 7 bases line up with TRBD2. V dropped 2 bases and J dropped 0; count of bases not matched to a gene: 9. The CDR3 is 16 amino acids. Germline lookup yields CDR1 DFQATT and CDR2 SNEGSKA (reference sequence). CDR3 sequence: CSARILLARDQETQYF. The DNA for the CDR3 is TGCAGTGCTAGAATCCTACTAGCGAGGGACCAAGAGACCCAGTACTTC.

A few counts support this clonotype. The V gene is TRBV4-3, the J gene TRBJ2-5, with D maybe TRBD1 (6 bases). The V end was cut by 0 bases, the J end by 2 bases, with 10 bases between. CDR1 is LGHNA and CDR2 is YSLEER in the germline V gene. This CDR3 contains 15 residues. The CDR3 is CASSQDADSQETQYF. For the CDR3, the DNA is TGCGCCAGCAGCCAAGATGCGGACAGTCAAGAGACCCAGTACTTC.

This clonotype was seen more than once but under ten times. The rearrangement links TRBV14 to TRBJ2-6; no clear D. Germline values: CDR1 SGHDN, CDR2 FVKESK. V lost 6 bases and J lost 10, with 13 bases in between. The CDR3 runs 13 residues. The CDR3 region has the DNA TGTGCCAGCAGTAGGATACACCCGAACGTCCTGACTTTC. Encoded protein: CASSRIHPNVLTF.

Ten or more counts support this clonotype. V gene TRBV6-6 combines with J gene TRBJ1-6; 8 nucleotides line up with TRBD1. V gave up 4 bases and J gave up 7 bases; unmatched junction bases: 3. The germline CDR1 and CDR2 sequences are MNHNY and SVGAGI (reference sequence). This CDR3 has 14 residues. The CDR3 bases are TGTGCCAGCAGTTTTACAGGGGGGAATTCACCCCTCCACTTT. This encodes CASSFTGGNSPLHF.

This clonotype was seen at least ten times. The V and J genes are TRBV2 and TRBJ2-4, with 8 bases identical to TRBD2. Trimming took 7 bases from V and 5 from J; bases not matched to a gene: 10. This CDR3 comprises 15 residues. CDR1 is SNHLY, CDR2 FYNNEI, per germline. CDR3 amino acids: CASNVRGGPENIQYF. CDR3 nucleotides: TGTGCCAGCAATGTCCGCGGGGGGCCCGAAAACATTCAGTACTTC.

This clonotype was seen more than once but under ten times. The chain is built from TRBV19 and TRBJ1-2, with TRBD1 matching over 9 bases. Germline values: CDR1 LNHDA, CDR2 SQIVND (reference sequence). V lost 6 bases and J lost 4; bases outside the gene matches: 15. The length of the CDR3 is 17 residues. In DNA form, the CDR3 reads TGTGCCAGTAGCCTGGGACAGGGAGGTTTTAACGGCTATGGCTACACCTTC. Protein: CASSLGQGGFNGYGYTF.

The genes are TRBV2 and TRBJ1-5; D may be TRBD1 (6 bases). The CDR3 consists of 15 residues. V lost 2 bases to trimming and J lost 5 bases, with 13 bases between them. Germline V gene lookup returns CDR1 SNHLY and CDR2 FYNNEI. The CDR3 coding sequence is TGTGCCAGCAGTGAAATGGGGGCCCCCCATCAGCCCCAGCATTTT. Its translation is CASSEMGAPHQPQHF.

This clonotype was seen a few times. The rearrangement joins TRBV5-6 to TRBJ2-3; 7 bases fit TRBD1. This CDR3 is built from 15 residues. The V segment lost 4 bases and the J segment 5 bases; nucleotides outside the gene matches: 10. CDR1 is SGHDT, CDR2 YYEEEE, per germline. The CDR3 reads CASSVTGVQRDTQYF. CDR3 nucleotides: TGTGCCAGCAGCGTAACAGGGGTTCAACGAGATACGCAGTATTTT.

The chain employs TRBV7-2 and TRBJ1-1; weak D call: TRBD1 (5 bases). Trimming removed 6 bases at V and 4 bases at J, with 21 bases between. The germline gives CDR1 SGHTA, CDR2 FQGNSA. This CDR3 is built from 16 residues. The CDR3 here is CASRSGWRGSGTEAFF. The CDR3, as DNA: TGTGCCAGCAGGTCGGGGTGGCGGGGCTCGGGCACTGAAGCTTTCTTT.

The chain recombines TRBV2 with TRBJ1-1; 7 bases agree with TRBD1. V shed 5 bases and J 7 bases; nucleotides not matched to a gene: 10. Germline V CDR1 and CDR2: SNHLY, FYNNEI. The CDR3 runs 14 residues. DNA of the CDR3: TGTGCCAGCAGTAGGGGGCCTTACGGTGGTGAAGCTTTCTTT. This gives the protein CASSRGPYGGEAFF.

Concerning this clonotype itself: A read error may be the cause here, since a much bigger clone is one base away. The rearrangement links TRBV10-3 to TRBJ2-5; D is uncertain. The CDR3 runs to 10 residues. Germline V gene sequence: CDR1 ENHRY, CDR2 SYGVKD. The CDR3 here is CAMGEETEYF. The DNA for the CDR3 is TGTGCCATGGGCGAGGAGACCGAGTACTTC.

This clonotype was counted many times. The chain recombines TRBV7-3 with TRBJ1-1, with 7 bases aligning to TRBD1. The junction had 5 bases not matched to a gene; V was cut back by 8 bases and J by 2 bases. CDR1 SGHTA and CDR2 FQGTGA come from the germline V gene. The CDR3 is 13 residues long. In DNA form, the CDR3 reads TGTGCCAGCCAAGGACAGGCTAACACTGAAGCTTTCTTT. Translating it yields CASQGQANTEAFF. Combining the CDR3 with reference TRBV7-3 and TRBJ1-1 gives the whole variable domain GAGVSQTPSNKVTEKGKYVELRCDPISGHTALYWYRQSLGQGPEFLIYFQGTGAADDSGLPNDRFFAVRPEGSVSTLKIQRTERGDSAVYLCASQGQANTEAFFGQGTRLTVV.

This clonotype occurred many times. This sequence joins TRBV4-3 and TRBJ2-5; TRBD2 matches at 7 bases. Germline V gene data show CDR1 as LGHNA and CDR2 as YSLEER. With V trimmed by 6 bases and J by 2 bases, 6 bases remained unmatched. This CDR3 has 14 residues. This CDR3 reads CASSQSGDQETQYF. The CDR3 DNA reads TGCGCCAGCAGTCAGAGCGGGGATCAAGAGACCCAGTACTTC.

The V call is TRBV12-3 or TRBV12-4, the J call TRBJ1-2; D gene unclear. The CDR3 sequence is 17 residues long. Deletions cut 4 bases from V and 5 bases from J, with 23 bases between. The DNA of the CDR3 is TGTGCCAGCAGTTATTCCTCGCTTAGAGGAGAAGGTTATGGCTACACCTTC. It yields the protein CASSYSSLRGEGYGYTF.

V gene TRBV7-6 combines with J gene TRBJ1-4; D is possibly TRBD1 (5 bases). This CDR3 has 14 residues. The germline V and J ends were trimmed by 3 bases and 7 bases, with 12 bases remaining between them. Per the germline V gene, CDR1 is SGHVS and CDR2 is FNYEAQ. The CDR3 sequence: CASSLGGTGEKLFF. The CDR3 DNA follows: TGTGCCAGCAGCTTGGGGGGAACGGGTGAAAAACTGTTTTTT.